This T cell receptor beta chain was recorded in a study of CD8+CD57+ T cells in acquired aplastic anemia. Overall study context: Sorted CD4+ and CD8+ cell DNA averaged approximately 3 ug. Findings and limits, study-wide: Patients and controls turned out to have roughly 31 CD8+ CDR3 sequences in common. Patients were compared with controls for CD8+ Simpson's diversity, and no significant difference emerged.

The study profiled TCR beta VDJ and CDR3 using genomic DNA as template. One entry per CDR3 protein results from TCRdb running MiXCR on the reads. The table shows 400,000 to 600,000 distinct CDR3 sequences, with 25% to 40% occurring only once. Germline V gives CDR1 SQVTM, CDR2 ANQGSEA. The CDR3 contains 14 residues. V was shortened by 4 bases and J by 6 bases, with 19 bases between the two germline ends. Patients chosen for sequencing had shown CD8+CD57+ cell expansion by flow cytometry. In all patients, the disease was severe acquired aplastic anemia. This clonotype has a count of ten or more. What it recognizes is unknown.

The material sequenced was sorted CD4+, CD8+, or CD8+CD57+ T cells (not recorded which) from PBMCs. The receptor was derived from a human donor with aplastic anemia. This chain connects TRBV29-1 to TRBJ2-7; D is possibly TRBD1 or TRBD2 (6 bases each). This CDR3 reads CSVVHPGASSEQYF. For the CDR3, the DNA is TGCAGCGTTGTTCACCCGGGGGCGAGTTCCGAGCAGTACTTC.